These 28 T cell receptor beta chains were all obtained from the same sample, sequenced in a study of beta chain features in type 1 diabetes. Notes on the study in general: Within each of all four CD4+ subsets, Type 1 diabetes patients had TCRB CDR3s that were moderately but significantly shorter.

Expressed TCRB transcripts got sequenced, as all isolated RNA was reverse transcribed. Here immunoSEQ multiplex PCR was the method, and the copy in TCRdb shows in-frame clones only, minus some. The profile shows 300,000 to 400,000 clones, about 13% of them singletons. These receptors are not linked to any known antigen. Sequencing used naive CD4+ T cells from blood. These receptors originate from a woman aged 18-29 years with type 1 diabetes.

This rearrangement joins TRBV2 to TRBJ2-1; 7 bases are shared with TRBD1. This CDR3 contains 15 residues. The V gene end was trimmed by 5 bases and the J gene end by 6 bases; junction bases not matched to a gene: 10. Germline V lookup: CDR1 SNHLY, CDR2 FYNNEI. The CDR3 loop reads CASSIDRVSGNEQFF. The CDR3 DNA reads as TGTGCCAGCAGTATCGACAGGGTGTCGGGCAATGAGCAGTTCTTC.

The rearrangement links TRBV18 to TRBJ2-1; the match to TRBD2 covers 8 bases. J lost 3 bases, V lost 3 bases, and 4 bases had no gene match. The CDR3 is 15 amino acids. CDR1 KGHSH and CDR2 LQKENI come from the germline V gene. CDR3 amino acids: CASSPGTSSYNEQFF. CDR3 nucleotide sequence: TGTGCCAGCTCACCCGGGACTAGTAGCTACAATGAGCAGTTCTTC.

The sample holds a few counts of this clone. V is TRBV2 and J is TRBJ1-1; maybe TRBD1 (6 bases). CDR1 is SNHLY, CDR2 FYNNEI, per germline. The CDR3 loop spans 13 amino acids. Deletions cut 7 bases from V and 0 bases from J, with 9 bases between. The CDR3 bases are TGTGCCAGCAACAGGGCCCTGAACACTGAAGCTTTCTTT. It translates to CASNRALNTEAFF.

The chain uses TRBV5-4 and TRBJ2-1; 7 bases agree with TRBD1. The CDR3 has 15 amino acids. In germline, CDR1 is SGHNT, CDR2 YYREEE (reference sequence). Losses at the gene ends were 3 bases for V and 4 bases for J; bases not matched to a gene: 7. This CDR3 reads CASSSTGKYYNEQFF. The CDR3, as DNA: TGTGCCAGCAGCTCGACAGGGAAATATTACAATGAGCAGTTCTTC.

The J gene is TRBJ1-5, the V gene TRBV7-2; no clear D gene. Trimming removed 3 bases at V and 2 bases at J, with 5 bases between. The CDR3 contains 13 residues. Germline V gives CDR1 SGHTA, CDR2 FQGNSA. In DNA form, the CDR3 reads TGTGCCAGCAGCTTCAGCGGCAATCAGCCCCAGCATTTT. The encoded protein is CASSFSGNQPQHF. Drawing the rest from reference TRBV7-2 and TRBJ1-5, the complete variable domain is GAGVSQSPSNKVTEKGKDVELRCDPISGHTALYWYRQSLGQGLEFLIYFQGNSAPDKSGLPSDRFSAERTGGSVSTLTIQRTQQEDSAVYLCASSFSGNQPQHFGDGTRLSIL.

There are a few counts of this clone. V is TRBV7-2 and J is TRBJ1-2, with D possibly matching TRBD1 (5 bases). Germline lookup yields CDR1 SGHTA and CDR2 FQGNSA. Trimming pared 4 bases from V and 2 bases from J, leaving 11 bases between. The CDR3 covers 14 residues. CDR3 coding DNA: TGTGCCAGCAGCTCCGGCAGGGCCAACTATGGCTACACCTTC. It is translated as CASSSGRANYGYTF. The full variable domain, its missing parts supplied by reference TRBV7-2 and TRBJ1-2, is GAGVSQSPSNKVTEKGKDVELRCDPISGHTALYWYRQSLGQGLEFLIYFQGNSAPDKSGLPSDRFSAERTGGSVSTLTIQRTQQEDSAVYLCASSSGRANYGYTFGSGTRLTVV.

There are a few counts of this clone. The rearrangement joins TRBV7-2 to TRBJ2-3; a possible D gene is TRBD2 (5 bases). CDR3 length: 14 amino acids. Germline values: CDR1 SGHTA, CDR2 FQGNSA. The V and J ends lost 0 bases and 5 bases respectively, with 9 bases between them. CDR3 DNA sequence: TGTGCCAGCAGCTTAGCGGCTAGCCGAGATACGCAGTATTTT. It translates to CASSLAASRDTQYF. The complete variable domain, with remaining parts taken from reference TRBV7-2 and TRBJ2-3, reads GAGVSQSPSNKVTEKGKDVELRCDPISGHTALYWYRQSLGQGLEFLIYFQGNSAPDKSGLPSDRFSAERTGGSVSTLTIQRTQQEDSAVYLCASSLAASRDTQYFGPGTRLTVL.

V and J are TRBV30 and TRBJ2-1; the D gene is possibly TRBD2 (5 bases). From germline, CDR1 is GTSNPN and CDR2 SVGIG (reference sequence). CDR3 size: 15 residues. Trimming took 0 bases from V and 0 from J, leaving 9 bases between them. CDR3 DNA sequence: TGTGCCTGGAGTGTACTTGGGAGCTCCTACAATGAGCAGTTCTTC. Amino acid sequence: CAWSVLGSSYNEQFF.

This clone has more than one count but fewer than ten. The rearrangement uses TRBV5-6 and TRBJ1-4; 8 nucleotides align to TRBD1. Trimming cost V 0 bases and J 4 bases; bases outside gene matches: 8. From germline, CDR1 is SGHDT and CDR2 YYEEEE. The CDR3 has 17 amino acids. The CDR3 protein is CASSLAKTGAVNEKLFF. DNA for the CDR3: TGTGCCAGCAGCTTGGCTAAGACAGGGGCCGTTAATGAAAAACTGTTTTTT.

The chain is built from TRBV10-2 and TRBJ2-7; 9 nucleotides align to TRBD1. The germline gives CDR1 WSHSY, CDR2 SAAADI. V trimming: 8 bases; J trimming: 2 bases; junction bases outside the gene matches: 7. The CDR3 runs 14 residues. CDR3 in amino acids: CASSGQGPTYEQYV. The CDR3 DNA follows: TGCGCCAGCTCGGGACAGGGTCCGACCTACGAGCAGTACGTC.

This chain links TRBV11-3 with TRBJ2-1, with D possibly being TRBD2 (5 bases). Germline V lookup: CDR1 SGHNT, CDR2 YENEEA. This CDR3 has 13 residues. The V gene lost 1 base and the J gene lost 9 bases, with 10 bases spanning the gap. The CDR3 DNA is TGTGCCAGCAGCTTAGTGGGAGCTGGTGAGCAGTTCTTC. This gives the protein CASSLVGAGEQFF.

Turning to this clone: The junction departs from germline at one end; a sequencing error may be responsible. This sequence joins TRBV11-2 and TRBJ1-5; D gene unclear. This CDR3 region has 13 residues. Germline CDR1 and CDR2: SGHAT and FQNNGV. Here the CDR3 DNA reads TGTGCCAGCAGCTTTGACACCTATCAGGCCCAGCATTTT. Residues: CASSFDTYQAQHF.

The chain uses TRBV28 and TRBJ2-1; 9 bases match TRBD2. V trimming: 2 bases; J trimming: 6 bases; junction bases outside the gene matches: 2. Looked up from germline, CDR1 is MDHEN and CDR2 is SYDVKM. This CDR3 spans 14 amino acids. CDR3 DNA: TGTGCCAGCAGTTTACGCGGGAGGGTCAATGAGCAGTTCTTC. Residues: CASSLRGRVNEQFF.

This chain links TRBV18 with TRBJ2-7; possible D gene TRBD1, 5 bases. The germline gives CDR1 KGHSH, CDR2 LQKENI. V lost 6 bases and J 2 bases, leaving 17 bases between the germline ends. There are 15 residues in the CDR3. CDR3 DNA: TGTGCCAGCTCCTCGGCAGGGATAGGGGCCTACGAGCAGTACTTC. As protein: CASSSAGIGAYEQYF.

This clone has only a few counts. The chain uses TRBV5-1 and TRBJ2-3, with 11 bases identical to TRBD2. J was trimmed by 5 bases and V by 2 bases; bases with no gene match: 1. Germline values: CDR1 SGHRS, CDR2 YFSETQ. The CDR3 sequence is 14 residues long. CDR3 sequence reads: CASSFGLAGDTQYF. CDR3 coding DNA: TGCGCCAGCAGCTTCGGACTAGCGGGAGATACGCAGTATTTT.

This clone was detected a few times. This rearrangement joins TRBV9 to TRBJ2-1, with TRBD2 matching 7 bases. CDR3 size: 16 residues. The V gene end was trimmed by 2 bases and the J gene end by 2 bases; junction bases not matched to a gene: 7. Germline assignment: CDR1 SGDLS and CDR2 YYNGEE. In DNA form, the CDR3 reads TGTGCCAGCAGCGTCCTGGGCGGGAGCACCTACAATGAGCAGTTCTTC. Protein: CASSVLGGSTYNEQFF.

The chain recombines TRBV11-1 with TRBJ2-7; no definite D call. Germline V gene lookup returns CDR1 SGHAT and CDR2 FQDESV (reference sequence). The CDR3 runs to 14 residues. Between the trimmed V and J ends, which lost 1 base and 0 bases, there was a span of 7 bases. The CDR3 protein is CASSLGGSSYEQYF. CDR3 nucleotide sequence: TGTGCCAGCAGCTTAGGAGGCTCCTCCTACGAGCAGTACTTC.

The chain is built from TRBV28 and TRBJ2-7; D perhaps matches TRBD1 (5 bases). This CDR3 has 14 amino acids. Germline V gene data show CDR1 as MDHEN and CDR2 as SYDVKM. V was pared by 4 bases and J by 3 bases, with 13 bases between. The CDR3 nucleotides read TGTGCCAGCAGTTCCCCAAGACAGAGCTACGAGCAGTACGTC. It is translated as CASSSPRQSYEQYV.

As DNA, the CDR3 is TGTGCCATCAGTGGAAGCATGGATACGCAGTATTTT. This gives the protein CAISGSMDTQYF. The chain carries TRBV10-3 and TRBJ2-3, with D unclear. The CDR3 has 12 amino acids. CDR1 is ENHRY, CDR2 SYGVKD, per germline. Trimming pared 4 bases from V and 6 bases from J, leaving 8 bases between.

The V and J genes are TRBV7-2 and TRBJ1-1, with 7 bases aligning to TRBD1. V gave up 2 bases and J gave up 5 bases; unmatched junction bases: 11. Germline values: CDR1 SGHTA, CDR2 FQGNSA. The length of the CDR3 is 16 residues. The CDR3 nucleotides read TGTGCCAGCAGCTTATTCCCCAGGACAGGTGGGACTGAAGCTTTCTTT. Translating it yields CASSLFPRTGGTEAFF.

The genes are TRBV7-3 and TRBJ2-5, with a weak D call TRBD1 (6 bases). The CDR3 spans 14 residues. V lost 5 bases and J lost 2, with 12 bases in between. The germline gives CDR1 SGHTA, CDR2 FQGTGA. CDR3 in DNA: TGTGCCAGCAGCGCCTCCGGACAGCAAGAGACCCAGTACTTC. It translates to CASSASGQQETQYF. The full variable domain, completed using reference TRBV7-3 and TRBJ2-5, is GAGVSQTPSNKVTEKGKYVELRCDPISGHTALYWYRQSLGQGPEFLIYFQGTGAADDSGLPNDRFFAVRPEGSVSTLKIQRTERGDSAVYLCASSASGQQETQYFGPGTRLLVL.

This clone has just a few counts. The V and J genes are TRBV7-2 and TRBJ2-1; 9 nucleotides match TRBD2. The CDR3 contains 13 residues. Looked up from germline, CDR1 is SGHTA and CDR2 is FQGNSA. Trimming cost V 1 base and J 13 bases; bases outside gene matches: 5. The CDR3 loop reads CASSLEGTSPQFF. The DNA of the CDR3 is TGTGCCAGCAGCTTAGAGGGGACTAGCCCTCAGTTCTTC.

A few counts support this clone. The CDR3, as DNA: TGTGCCAGCAGCCCCCCAGTACGACTAGCGGGAGGGCACAATGAGCAGTTCTTC. Translating gives CASSPPVRLAGGHNEQFF. This chain uses TRBV11-2 with TRBJ2-1, with 14 nucleotides matching TRBD2. The CDR3 runs to 18 residues. Trimming took 5 bases from V and 5 from J; bases not matched to a gene: 11. The germline CDR1 and CDR2 sequences are SGHAT and FQNNGV.

This clone was recorded a few times. Here the CDR3 reads CASSYQGITEAFF. The CDR3 coding sequence is TGCGCCAGCAGCTACCAGGGGATCACTGAAGCTTTCTTT. V usage is TRBV5-1 and J usage is TRBJ1-1; D might be TRBD1 (6 bases). Trimming pared 3 bases from V and 4 bases from J, leaving 10 bases between. Germline CDR1 and CDR2: SGHRS and YFSETQ. The CDR3 length is 13 residues. Variable domain in full (rest from reference TRBV5-1 and TRBJ1-1): KAGVTQTPRYLIKTRGQQVTLSCSPISGHRSVSWYQQTPGQGLQFLFEYFSETQRNKGNFPGRFSGRQFSNSRSEMNVSTLELGDSALYLCASSYQGITEAFFGQGTRLTVV.

There are a few counts of this clone. CDR3 bases: TGCGCCAGCAGCCTTATAATCAGCGGGAGGAGAGAGACCCAGTACTTC. This sequence encodes CASSLIISGRRETQYF. V gene TRBV4-1 combines with J gene TRBJ2-5; TRBD2 agrees at 9 bases. The length of the CDR3 is 16 residues. V lost 4 bases to trimming and J lost 4 bases; unmatched junction nucleotides: 10. CDR1 is MGHRA and CDR2 is YSYEKL in the germline V gene.

The J gene is TRBJ2-3, the V gene TRBV6-5; D perhaps matches TRBD1 (5 bases). The CDR3 covers 14 residues. Germline CDR1 reads MNHEY; CDR2 reads SVGAGI. V was clipped by 2 bases and J by 6 bases, with 12 bases between them. CDR3 region: CASSYLGAKDTQYF. The CDR3 DNA reads TGTGCCAGCAGTTACCTAGGGGCCAAGGATACGCAGTATTTT.

The chain couples TRBV7-9 to TRBJ1-5; a possible D gene is TRBD1 (5 bases). CDR1 and CDR2 from the germline V gene are SEHNR and FQNEAQ (reference sequence). V gave up 1 base and J gave up 1 base, with 11 bases separating them. CDR3 length equals 16 residues. In DNA form, the CDR3 reads TGTGCCAGCAGCTTAGGAGCAGGGCGCAGCAATCAGCCCCAGCATTTT. Protein: CASSLGAGRSNQPQHF.

V gene TRBV7-9 combines with J gene TRBJ2-7; 10 nucleotides agree with TRBD2. This CDR3 is 16 amino acids long. Germline CDR1 reads SEHNR; CDR2 reads FQNEAQ (reference sequence). Trimming removed 0 bases from V and 7 bases from J; junction bases left unmatched: 9. CDR3 sequence: CASSLAVLAGVGEQYV. In nucleotides, the CDR3 is TGTGCCAGCAGCTTAGCGGTGCTAGCGGGAGTAGGAGAGCAGTACGTC.